This T cell receptor (beta chain) came from a study of blood T cell repertoires in COVID-19. This clone was seen just once. In the study's own analysis: Researchers report that nucleated cell counts were estimated from reference gene primer amplification. Method: immunoSEQ multiplex PCR; TCRdb's copy keeps in-frame clones and lacks some. The DNA gave D and trimming, while V, J and clone size come from that table. The sample shows about 210,000 clones, 65% to 90% of them seen only once. After removal of 7 bases from V and 5 bases from J, the junction contained 9 bases not matched to a gene. Germline V gene data show CDR1 as KGHDR and CDR2 as SFDVKD. The CDR3 loop spans 15 amino acids. Grouping used clinical history reported by participants in a survey and questionnaire.

V gene TRBV24-1 combines with J gene TRBJ1-4, with 7 bases fitting TRBD1. This sequence was found in a woman aged 40 to 50 with acute COVID-19. Sequenced: PBMCs or T cells enriched from blood (not recorded which). The CDR3 loop reads CATSRLTGRNEKLFF. The CDR3 DNA sequence: TGTGCCACCAGCCGGTTGACAGGGCGGAATGAAAAACTGTTTTTT.